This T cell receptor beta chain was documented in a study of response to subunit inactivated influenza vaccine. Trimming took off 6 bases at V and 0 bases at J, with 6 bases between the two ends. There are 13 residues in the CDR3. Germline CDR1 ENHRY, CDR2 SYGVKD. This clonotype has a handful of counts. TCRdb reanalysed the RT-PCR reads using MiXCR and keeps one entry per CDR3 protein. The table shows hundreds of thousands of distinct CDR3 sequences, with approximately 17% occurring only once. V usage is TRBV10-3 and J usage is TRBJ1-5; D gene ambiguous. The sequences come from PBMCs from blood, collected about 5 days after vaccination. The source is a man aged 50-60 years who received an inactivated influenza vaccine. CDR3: CAIREDSNQPQHF. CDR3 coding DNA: TGTGCCATCAGAGAGGATAGCAATCAGCCCCAGCATTTT.